This TCR beta chain was obtained from a study of blood T cell repertoires in COVID-19. Study-level information: In each case, the material was cDNA or gDNA derived from T cells, B-cell-depleted T cells, or PBMCs.

This clone occurred once. The CDR3 loop spans 15 amino acids. The V segment lost 1 base and the J segment 8 bases; nucleotides outside the gene matches: 5. Germline V gene data show CDR1 as MNHEY and CDR2 as SVGAGI. Profiled with immunoSEQ multiplex PCR; TCRdb holds only in-frame clones, not every one. The sample lists fewer than 150,000 clones; approximately 80% were seen once. The sequenced material came from peripheral blood. V and J are TRBV6-5 and TRBJ1-6; 7 nucleotides align to TRBD1. The source of this sequence is a man in his 70s with acute or convalescent COVID-19. Written as DNA, the CDR3 is TGTGCCAGCAGTTACTGGAACAGGGGAGATTCACCCCTCCACTTT. This gives the protein CASSYWNRGDSPLHF.